The sequence of this TCR beta chain was determined in a study of cytomegalovirus exposure and HLA in healthy donors. Germline V CDR1 and CDR2: SGHRS, YFSETQ. With 4 bases clipped from V and 3 bases from J, the junction kept 7 bases outside the gene matches. The CDR3 runs to 17 residues. 60 Vbeta and 13 Jbeta primers were used in PCR. The data were produced by immunoSEQ multiplex PCR, yet TCRdb's version contains in-frame clones alone and is incomplete. Altogether around 170,000 clones are present, around 80% being singletons, with the ten largest covering over 1.5%. This TCR was recovered from a man aged 35 to 55 in good health and CMV-seronegative. The material sequenced was PBMCs. The V call is TRBV5-1, the J call TRBJ2-6; TRBD1 matches at 10 bases. Here the CDR3 DNA reads TGCGCCAGCAGCCCCCGGGACAGGGGAAATGGGGCCAACGTCCTGACTTTC. Translating it yields CASSPRDRGNGANVLTF.